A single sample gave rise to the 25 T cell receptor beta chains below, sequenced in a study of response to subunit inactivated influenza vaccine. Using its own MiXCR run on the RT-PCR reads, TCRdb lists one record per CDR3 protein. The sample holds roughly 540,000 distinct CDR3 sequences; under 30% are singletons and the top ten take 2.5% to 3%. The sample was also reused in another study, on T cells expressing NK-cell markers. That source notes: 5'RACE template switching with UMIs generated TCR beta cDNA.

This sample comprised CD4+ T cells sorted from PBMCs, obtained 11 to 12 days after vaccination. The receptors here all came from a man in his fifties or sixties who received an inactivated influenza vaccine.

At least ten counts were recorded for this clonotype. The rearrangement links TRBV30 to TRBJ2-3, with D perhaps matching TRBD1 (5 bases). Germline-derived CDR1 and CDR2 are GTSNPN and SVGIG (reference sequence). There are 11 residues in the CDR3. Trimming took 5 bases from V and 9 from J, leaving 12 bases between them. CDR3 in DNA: TGTGCCTGGGGACAAGCAGGAACGCAGTATTTT. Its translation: CAWGQAGTQYF.

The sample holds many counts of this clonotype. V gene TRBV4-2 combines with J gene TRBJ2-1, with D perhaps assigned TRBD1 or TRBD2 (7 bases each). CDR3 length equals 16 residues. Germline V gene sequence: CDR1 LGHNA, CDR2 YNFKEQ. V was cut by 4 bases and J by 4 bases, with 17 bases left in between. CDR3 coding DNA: TGTGCCAGCAGCCGGGAGGGACAGCAGAAATACAATGAGCAGTTCTTC. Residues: CASSREGQQKYNEQFF.

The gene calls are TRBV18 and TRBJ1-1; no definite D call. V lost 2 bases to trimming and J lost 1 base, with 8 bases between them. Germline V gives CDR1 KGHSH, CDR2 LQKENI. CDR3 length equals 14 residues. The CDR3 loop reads CASSPIERNTEAFF. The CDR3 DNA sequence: TGTGCCAGCTCACCAATCGAGCGGAACACTGAAGCTTTCTTT.

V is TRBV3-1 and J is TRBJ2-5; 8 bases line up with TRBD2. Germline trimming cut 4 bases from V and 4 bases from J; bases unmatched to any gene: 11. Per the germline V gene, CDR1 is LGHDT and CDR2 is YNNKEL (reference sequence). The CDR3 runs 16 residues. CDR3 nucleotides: TGTGCCAGCAGCCGCCGCGGGGGGCCGGTTTTAGAGACCCAGTACTTC. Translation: CASSRRGGPVLETQYF.

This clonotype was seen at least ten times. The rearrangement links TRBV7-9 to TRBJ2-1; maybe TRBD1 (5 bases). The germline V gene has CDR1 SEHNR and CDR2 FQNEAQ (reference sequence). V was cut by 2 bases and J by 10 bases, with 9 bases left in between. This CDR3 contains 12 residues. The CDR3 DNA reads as TGTGCCAGCAGCTTAATTGGGGCAGAGCAGTTCTTC. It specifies CASSLIGAEQFF.

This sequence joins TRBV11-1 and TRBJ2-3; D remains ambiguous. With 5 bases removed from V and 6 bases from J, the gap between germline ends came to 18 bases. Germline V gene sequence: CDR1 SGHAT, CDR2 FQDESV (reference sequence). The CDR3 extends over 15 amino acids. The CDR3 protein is CASSPEPTLADTQYF. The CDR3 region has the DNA TGTGCCAGCAGCCCAGAACCGACCTTGGCCGATACGCAGTATTTT.

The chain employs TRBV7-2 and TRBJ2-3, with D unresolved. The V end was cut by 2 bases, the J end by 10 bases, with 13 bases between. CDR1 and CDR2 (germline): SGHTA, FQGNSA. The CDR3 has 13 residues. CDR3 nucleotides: TGTGCCAGCAGCTTAACAACCCTAGGTCCGCAGTATTTT. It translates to CASSLTTLGPQYF.

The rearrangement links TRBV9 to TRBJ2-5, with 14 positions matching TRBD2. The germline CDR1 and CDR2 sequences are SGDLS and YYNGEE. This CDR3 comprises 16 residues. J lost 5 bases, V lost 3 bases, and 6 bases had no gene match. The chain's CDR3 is CASSALGLAGGETQYF. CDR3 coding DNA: TGTGCCAGCAGCGCCCTAGGACTAGCGGGGGGTGAGACCCAGTACTTC. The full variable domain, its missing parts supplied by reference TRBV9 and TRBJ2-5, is DSGVTQTPKHLITATGQRVTLRCSPRSGDLSVYWYQQSLDQGLQFLIQYYNGEERAKGNILERFSAQQFPDLHSELNLSSLELGDSALYFCASSALGLAGGETQYFGPGTRLLVL.

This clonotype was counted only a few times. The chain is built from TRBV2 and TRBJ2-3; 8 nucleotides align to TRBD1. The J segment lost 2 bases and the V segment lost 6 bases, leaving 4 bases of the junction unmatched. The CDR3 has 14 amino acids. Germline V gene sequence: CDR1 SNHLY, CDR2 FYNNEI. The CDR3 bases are TGTGCCAGCAGGAAGACAGGGGCCACAGATACGCAGTATTTT. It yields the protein CASRKTGATDTQYF. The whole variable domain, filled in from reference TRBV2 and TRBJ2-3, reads EPEVTQTPSHQVTQMGQEVILRCVPISNHLYFYWYRQILGQKVEFLVSFYNNEISEKSEIFDDQFSVERPDGSNFTLKIRSTKLEDSAMYFCASRKTGATDTQYFGPGTRLTVL.

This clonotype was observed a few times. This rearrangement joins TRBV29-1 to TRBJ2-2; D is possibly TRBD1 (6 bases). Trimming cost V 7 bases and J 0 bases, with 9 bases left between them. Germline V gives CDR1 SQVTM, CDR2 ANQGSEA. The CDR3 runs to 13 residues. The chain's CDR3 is CSGSGANTGELFF. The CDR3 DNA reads TGCAGCGGCTCAGGGGCGAACACCGGGGAGCTGTTTTTT.

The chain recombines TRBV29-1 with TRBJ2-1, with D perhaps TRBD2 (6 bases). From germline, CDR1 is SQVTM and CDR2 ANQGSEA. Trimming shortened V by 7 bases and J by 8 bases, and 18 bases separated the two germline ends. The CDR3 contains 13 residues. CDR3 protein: CSGGGRIMDEQFF. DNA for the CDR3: TGCAGCGGGGGAGGCAGGATTATGGATGAGCAGTTCTTC.

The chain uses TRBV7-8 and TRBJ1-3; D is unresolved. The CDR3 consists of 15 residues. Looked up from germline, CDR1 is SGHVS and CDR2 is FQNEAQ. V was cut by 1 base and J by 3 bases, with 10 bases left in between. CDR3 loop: CASSLGVTDGNTIYF. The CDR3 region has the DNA TGTGCCAGCAGCTTAGGGGTAACGGATGGAAACACCATATATTTT.

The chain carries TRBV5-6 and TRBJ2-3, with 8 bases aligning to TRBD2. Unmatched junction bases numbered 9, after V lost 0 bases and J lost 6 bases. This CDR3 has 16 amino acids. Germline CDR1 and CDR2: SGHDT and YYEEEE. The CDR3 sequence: CASSLAGTRYSDTQYF. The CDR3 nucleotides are TGTGCCAGCAGCTTGGCGGGGACTAGGTATTCTGATACGCAGTATTTT.

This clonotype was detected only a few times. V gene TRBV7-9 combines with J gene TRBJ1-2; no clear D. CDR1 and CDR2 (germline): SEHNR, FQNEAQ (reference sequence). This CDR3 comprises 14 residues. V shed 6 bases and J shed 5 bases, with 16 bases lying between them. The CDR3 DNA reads TGTGCCAGCAGGTTGGCTGCCCTAGATTATGGCTACACCTTC. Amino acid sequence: CASRLAALDYGYTF.

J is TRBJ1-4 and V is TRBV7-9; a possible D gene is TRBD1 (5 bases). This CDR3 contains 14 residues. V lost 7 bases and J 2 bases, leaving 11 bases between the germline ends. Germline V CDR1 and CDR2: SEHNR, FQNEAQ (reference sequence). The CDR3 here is CASTRAGTNEKLFF. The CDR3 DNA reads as TGTGCCAGCACCAGGGCCGGGACTAATGAAAAACTGTTTTTT.

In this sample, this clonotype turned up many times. Written as DNA, the CDR3 is TGTGCCAGCAGTTCATTTGGGAACACTGAAGCTTTCTTT. Translating gives CASSSFGNTEAFF. V and J are TRBV25-1 and TRBJ1-1; unclear D gene. The CDR3 is 13 amino acids. The V gene lost 5 bases and the J gene lost 1 base, with 8 bases spanning the gap. From germline, CDR1 is MGHDK and CDR2 SYGVNS.

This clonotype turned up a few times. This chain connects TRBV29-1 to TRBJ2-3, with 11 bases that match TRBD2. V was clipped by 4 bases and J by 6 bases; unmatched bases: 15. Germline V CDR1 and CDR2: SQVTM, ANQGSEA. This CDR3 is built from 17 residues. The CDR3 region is CSVGSRLAGKRIDTQYF. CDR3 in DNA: TGCAGCGTTGGGTCACGACTAGCGGGAAAACGCATCGATACGCAGTATTTT.

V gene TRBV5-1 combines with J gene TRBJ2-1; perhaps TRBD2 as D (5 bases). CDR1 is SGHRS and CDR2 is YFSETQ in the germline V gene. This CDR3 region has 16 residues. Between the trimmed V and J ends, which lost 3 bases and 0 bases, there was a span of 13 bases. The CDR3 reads CASSYEGLRSYNEQFF. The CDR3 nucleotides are TGCGCCAGCAGCTACGAGGGCCTTCGCTCCTACAATGAGCAGTTCTTC.

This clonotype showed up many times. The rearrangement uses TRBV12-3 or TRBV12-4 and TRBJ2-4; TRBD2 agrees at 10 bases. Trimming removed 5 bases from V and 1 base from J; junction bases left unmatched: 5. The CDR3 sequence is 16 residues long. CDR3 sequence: CASSPGAGGAKNIQYF. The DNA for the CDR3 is TGTGCCAGCAGTCCAGGAGCGGGAGGGGCCAAAAACATTCAGTACTTC.

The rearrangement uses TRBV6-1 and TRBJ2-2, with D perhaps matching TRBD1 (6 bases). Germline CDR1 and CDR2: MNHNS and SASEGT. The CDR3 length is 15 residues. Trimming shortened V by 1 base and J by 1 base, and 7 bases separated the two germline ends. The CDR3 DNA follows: TGTGCCAGCAGTGAAGGGACAGTGAACACCGGGGAGCTGTTTTTT. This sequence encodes CASSEGTVNTGELFF.

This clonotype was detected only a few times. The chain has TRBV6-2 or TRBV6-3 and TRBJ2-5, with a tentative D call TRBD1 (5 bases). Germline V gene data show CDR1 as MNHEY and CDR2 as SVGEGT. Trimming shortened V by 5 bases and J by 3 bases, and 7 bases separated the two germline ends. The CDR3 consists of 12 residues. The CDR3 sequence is CASSKQEETQYF. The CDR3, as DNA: TGTGCCAGCAGTAAACAGGAAGAGACCCAGTACTTC.

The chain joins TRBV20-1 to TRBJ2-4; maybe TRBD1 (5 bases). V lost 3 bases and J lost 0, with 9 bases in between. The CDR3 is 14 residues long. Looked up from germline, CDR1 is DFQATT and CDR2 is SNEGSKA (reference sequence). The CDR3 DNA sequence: TGCAGTGCTAGCGTGGGGCAAGCCAAAAACATTCAGTACTTC. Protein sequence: CSASVGQAKNIQYF.

The CDR3 nucleotides read TGTGCCACCAGTGATAGCCGACAGGGGGCCTCTTCACCCCTCCACTTT. Protein: CATSDSRQGASSPLHF. This sequence joins TRBV24-1 and TRBJ1-6; the match to TRBD1 covers 10 bases. V was clipped by 3 bases and J by 9 bases; unmatched bases: 7. The CDR3 has 16 residues. From germline, CDR1 is KGHDR and CDR2 SFDVKD.

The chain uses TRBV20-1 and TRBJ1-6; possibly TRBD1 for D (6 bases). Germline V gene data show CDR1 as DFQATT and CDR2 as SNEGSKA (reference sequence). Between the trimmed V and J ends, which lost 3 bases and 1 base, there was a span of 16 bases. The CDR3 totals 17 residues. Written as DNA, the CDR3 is TGCAGTGCTAGCCCAGGGGCAGGAGGTTCCTATAATTCACCCCTCCACTTT. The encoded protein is CSASPGAGGSYNSPLHF.

The CDR3 region is CSARDLGRAMNTEAFF. The CDR3 nucleotides are TGCAGTGCTAGAGATTTGGGGAGGGCGATGAACACTGAAGCTTTCTTT. The chain uses TRBV20-1 and TRBJ1-1; D is unresolved. CDR1 DFQATT and CDR2 SNEGSKA come from the germline V gene (reference sequence). The CDR3 runs to 16 residues. V lost 0 bases and J lost 0, with 14 bases in between.